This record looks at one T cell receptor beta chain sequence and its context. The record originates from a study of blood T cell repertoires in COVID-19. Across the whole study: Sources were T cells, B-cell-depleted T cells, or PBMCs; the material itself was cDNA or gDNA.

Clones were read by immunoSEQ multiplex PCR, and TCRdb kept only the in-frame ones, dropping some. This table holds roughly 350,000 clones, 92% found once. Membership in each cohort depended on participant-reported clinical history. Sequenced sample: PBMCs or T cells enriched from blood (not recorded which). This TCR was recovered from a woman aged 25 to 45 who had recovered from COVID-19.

CDR3 loop: CASNKDRSTGELFF. The CDR3, as DNA: TGTGCCAGCAACAAGGACAGATCCACCGGGGAGCTGTTTTTT. The rearrangement joins TRBV7-2 to TRBJ2-2, with D possibly matching TRBD1 (6 bases). This CDR3 has 14 amino acids. The V and J ends lost 7 bases and 4 bases respectively, with 13 bases between them. Germline values: CDR1 SGHTA, CDR2 FQGNSA.